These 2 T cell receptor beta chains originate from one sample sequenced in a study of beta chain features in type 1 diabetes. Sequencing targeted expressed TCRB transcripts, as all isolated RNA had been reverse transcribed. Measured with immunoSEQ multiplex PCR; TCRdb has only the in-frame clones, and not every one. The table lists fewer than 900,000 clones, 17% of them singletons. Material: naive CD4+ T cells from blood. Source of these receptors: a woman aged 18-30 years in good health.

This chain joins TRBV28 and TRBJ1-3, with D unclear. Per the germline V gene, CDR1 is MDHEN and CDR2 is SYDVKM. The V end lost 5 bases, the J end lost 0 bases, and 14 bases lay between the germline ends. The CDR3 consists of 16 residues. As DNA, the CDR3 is TGTGCCAGCAGTCCAAACCGCTGGGGCTCTGGAAACACCATATATTTT. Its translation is CASSPNRWGSGNTIYF.

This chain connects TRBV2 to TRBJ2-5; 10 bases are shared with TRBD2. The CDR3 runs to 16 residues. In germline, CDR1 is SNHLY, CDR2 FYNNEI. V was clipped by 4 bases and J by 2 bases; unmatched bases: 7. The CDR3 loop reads CASSVIAGGPQETQYF. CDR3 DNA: TGTGCCAGCAGTGTTATAGCGGGAGGTCCGCAAGAGACCCAGTACTTC.